This is a list of T cell receptor beta chains from one sample in a study of T cell responses to AZD1222 COVID-19 vaccine. Some clones are missing from TCRdb's copy, which holds only in-frame ones; the method was immunoSEQ multiplex PCR. The table includes about 120,000 clones, 80% to 95% detected once. This material consisted of peripheral blood, taken 28 days after the second dose of the MenACWY control vaccine. Source of these receptors: an adult who received the MenACWY meningococcal vaccine as a control. Both conserved end residues are part of each CDR3. Fields, in order: V gene, J gene, CDR3 length, CDR3 protein.

TRBV3-1/TRBV3-2	TRBJ2-5	16	CASSQGLAGGQETQYF
TRBV5-4	TRBJ1-1	14	CASSRPGGNTEAFF
TRBV5-1	TRBJ1-1	18	CASSQGQAKGAPNTEAFF
TRBV15	TRBJ1-3	18	CATSREVSDRASGNTIYF
TRBV11-2	TRBJ2-2	16	CASSLLAGSYTGELFF
TRBV14	TRBJ2-5	16	CASSQDRGLVQETRYF
TRBV11-3	TRBJ2-1	14	CASSSDGAHNEQFF
TRBV2	TRBJ2-1	14	CASKRTGTWNEQFF
TRBV30	TRBJ2-7	12	CARGQGESEQYF
TRBV19	TRBJ2-5	13	CASRSTVVETQYF
TRBV14	TRBJ1-4	13	CASSQGVQGRLFF
TRBV18	TRBJ1-1	17	CASSPQTGGPLNTEAFF
TRBV9	TRBJ2-2	16	CASSVVGGRDTGELFF
TRBV3-1/TRBV3-2	TRBJ2-7	15	CASRGGGSGNYEQYF
TRBV14	TRBJ2-2	18	CASSPKRQQGRYTGELFF
TRBV25-1	TRBJ1-3	13	CASRTDSGNTIYF
TRBV7-9	TRBJ2-3	17	CASSPFLAGGRTDTQYF
TRBV2	TRBJ2-7	13	CASSEVPSSEQYF
TRBV4-1	TRBJ1-6	16	CASSQDSGARNSPLHF
TRBV7-8	TRBJ2-5	13	CASSYDRGETQYF
TRBV12-3/TRBV12-4	TRBJ2-7	13	CASRSVPGYEQYF
TRBV9	TRBJ1-4	15	CASSAQGASNEKLFF
TRBV5-1	TRBJ2-7	13	CASALAQGVEQYF
TRBV24-1	TRBJ2-2	17	CATSDWGGLGNTGELFF
TRBV7-8	TRBJ2-1	17	CASSLDRLAGTYNEQFF
TRBV5-1	TRBJ2-2	16	CASSLTPSPDTGELFF
TRBV28	TRBJ2-4	15	CASSFGGAAKNIQYF
TRBV24-1	TRBJ1-6	15	CATSDSTGPYSPLHF
TRBV19	TRBJ1-3	12	CALGGPGNTIYF
TRBV28	TRBJ2-1	13	CASSLLPGGEQFF
TRBV27	TRBJ2-7	13	CASSLGVTYEQYF
TRBV27	TRBJ2-1	14	CASSSLLAGHEQFF
TRBV5-1	TRBJ1-5	14	CASSPDRGDQPQHF
TRBV6-5	TRBJ2-1	14	CASSYDPSAHEQFF
TRBV10-1	TRBJ2-4	10	CASKELNGYF
TRBV6-5	TRBJ2-5	15	CASSTIQGSRETQYF
TRBV10-3	TRBJ2-4	15	CAISEGILAKNIQYF
TRBV5-6	TRBJ1-2	16	CASSLRGNSQGGGYTF
TRBV7-9	TRBJ1-4	15	CASSTPGQGEEKLFF
TRBV6-1	TRBJ2-7	14	CASSELGSSYEQYF
TRBV6-2/TRBV6-3	TRBJ2-6	14	CASSYSSGANVLTF
TRBV7-6	TRBJ2-7	15	CASSSSFYPGDEQYF
TRBV6-2/TRBV6-3	TRBJ2-4	17	CASRPVPGLGEGDIQYF
TRBV29-1	TRBJ2-1	14	CSVEDQRRHNEQFF
TRBV6-6	TRBJ2-1	15	CASSYPGIVDNEQFF
TRBV18	TRBJ2-1	13	CASVRDSYNEQFF
TRBV6-1	TRBJ2-2	17	CASSGGMNSRNTGELFF